This TCR beta chain is from a study of blood T cell repertoires in COVID-19. As for the study in general: Samples of COVID-19 (acute and convalescent) were obtained from the United States, Italy and Spain.

Using immunoSEQ multiplex PCR, the repertoire was profiled, and TCRdb retains in-frame clones only, with some absent. The top ten hold around 12% of the sample, which has roughly 250,000 clones, 70% to 90% seen once. While infection was still active, Seattle patients were enrolled and then followed longitudinally. This clone was seen only a few times. The clonotype originates from a woman aged 25 to 39 with COVID-19, enrolled during active disease. The source material was peripheral blood.

In nucleotides, the CDR3 is TGTGCCAGCAGCGTGTCGACAGGGACCCCCTACGAGCAGTACTTC. The encoded protein is CASSVSTGTPYEQYF. J is TRBJ2-7 and V is TRBV9; TRBD1 agrees at 7 bases. The CDR3 consists of 15 residues. V lost 2 bases, J lost 2 bases, and 7 bases stayed unmatched. In germline, CDR1 is SGDLS, CDR2 YYNGEE.